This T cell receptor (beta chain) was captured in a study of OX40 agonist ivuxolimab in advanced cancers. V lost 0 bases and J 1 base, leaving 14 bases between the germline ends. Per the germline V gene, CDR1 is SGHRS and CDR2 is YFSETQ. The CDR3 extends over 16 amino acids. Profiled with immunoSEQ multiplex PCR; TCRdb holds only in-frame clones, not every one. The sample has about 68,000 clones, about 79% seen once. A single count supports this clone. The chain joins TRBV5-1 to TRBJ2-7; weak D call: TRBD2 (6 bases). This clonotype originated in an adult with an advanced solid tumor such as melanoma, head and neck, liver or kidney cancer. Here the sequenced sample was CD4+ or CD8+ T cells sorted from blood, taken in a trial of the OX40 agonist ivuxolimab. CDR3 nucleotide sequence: TGCGCCAGCAGCTTGGGGGGCGGGATGGGGTCCTACGAGCAGTACTTC. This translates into CASSLGGGMGSYEQYF.